What follows describes a single T cell receptor beta chain. Each CDR3 protein is one row after TCRdb ran MiXCR on the RT-PCR reads. The repertoire holds over 800,000 distinct CDR3 sequences, with 21% as singletons. This record comes from a study of response to subunit inactivated influenza vaccine. The receptor comes from a middle-aged man who received an inactivated influenza vaccine. Sequenced material: PBMCs from blood, taken more than 4 days after vaccination.

The CDR3 spells CATSDVGTSGGLSYNEQFF. The CDR3 nucleotides read TGTGCCACCAGTGATGTGGGGACTAGCGGGGGCCTTTCCTACAATGAGCAGTTCTTC. The chain joins TRBV24-1 to TRBJ2-1, with 14 bases identical to TRBD2. With V trimmed by 3 bases and J by 1 base, 7 bases remained unmatched. The CDR3 loop spans 19 amino acids. CDR1 and CDR2 from the germline V gene are KGHDR and SFDVKD.